These 20 T cell receptor beta chains share one sample of origin, sequenced in a study of blood T cell repertoires in COVID-19. TCRdb keeps only in-frame clones here, not all; method: immunoSEQ multiplex PCR. The table records about 230,000 clones, approximately 83% of them present only once. The sequenced sample consisted of peripheral blood. These TCRs come from a man aged 35 to 55 with acute or convalescent COVID-19.

The CDR3 DNA sequence: TGCGCCAGCAGCTTGGGACTAGCGGGAGGTCGAGATACGCAGTATTTT. Its translation: CASSLGLAGGRDTQYF. This chain connects TRBV5-1 to TRBJ2-3, with 13 bases matching TRBD2. The CDR3 consists of 16 residues. V lost 0 bases to trimming and J lost 5 bases; unmatched junction nucleotides: 3. CDR1 SGHRS and CDR2 YFSETQ come from the germline V gene. Full variable domain (rest looked up from reference TRBV5-1 and TRBJ2-3): KAGVTQTPRYLIKTRGQQVTLSCSPISGHRSVSWYQQTPGQGLQFLFEYFSETQRNKGNFPGRFSGRQFSNSRSEMNVSTLELGDSALYLCASSLGLAGGRDTQYFGPGTRLTVL.

The rearrangement joins TRBV6-5 to TRBJ2-7; D is unclear. CDR3 size: 12 residues. V shed 4 bases and J shed 3 bases, with 7 bases lying between them. Looked up from germline, CDR1 is MNHEY and CDR2 is SVGAGI. This chain's CDR3 is CASSSLNYEQYF. CDR3 nucleotide sequence: TGTGCCAGCAGTTCTTTAAACTACGAGCAGTACTTC.

The CDR3 here is CASSLTATSVYLSSYNEQFF. The CDR3 DNA is TGTGCCAGCAGCTTAACAGCGACTAGCGTATACTTGAGCTCCTACAATGAGCAGTTCTTC. The rearrangement joins TRBV7-6 to TRBJ2-1; 8 bases are a match to TRBD2. This CDR3 comprises 20 residues. The V and J ends lost 2 bases and 0 bases, in that order; junction bases with no gene match: 15. Germline V gives CDR1 SGHVS, CDR2 FNYEAQ.

The chain combines TRBV6-5 with TRBJ2-1; D call uncertain. Germline-derived CDR1 and CDR2 are MNHEY and SVGAGI. V was trimmed by 4 bases and J by 4 bases, leaving 8 bases between them. CDR3 size: 13 residues. The CDR3 region has the DNA TGTGCCAGCAGTTTCACAAATTACAATGAGCAGTTCTTC. Protein: CASSFTNYNEQFF.

The chain is built from TRBV27 and TRBJ1-2; 11 nucleotides match TRBD1. Germline CDR1 and CDR2: MNHEY and SMNVEV (reference sequence). V shed 0 bases and J 3 bases; nucleotides not matched to a gene: 3. This CDR3 contains 16 residues. The CDR3 DNA reads TGTGCCAGCAGTTTATCTGGGACAGGGGGTTACTATGGCTACACCTTC. Translated: CASSLSGTGGYYGYTF.

V is TRBV30 and J is TRBJ2-7; D is uncertain. V shed 2 bases and J shed 4 bases, with 9 bases lying between them. Germline V CDR1 and CDR2: GTSNPN, SVGIG (reference sequence). This CDR3 region has 12 residues. The CDR3 DNA reads as TGTGCCTGGAGTCTAGGAAGTTACGAGCAGTACTTC. Translated: CAWSLGSYEQYF.

J is TRBJ2-7 and V is TRBV6-6; D is undetermined. CDR3 length equals 13 residues. CDR1 is MNHNY, CDR2 SVGAGI, per germline (reference sequence). V lost 5 bases and J lost 1, with 9 bases in between. CDR3 amino acids: CASSEVVSYEQYF. In nucleotides, the CDR3 is TGTGCCAGCAGTGAGGTGGTTTCCTACGAGCAGTACTTC.

The chain is built from TRBV9 and TRBJ1-2; possible D gene TRBD1, 5 bases. The CDR3 has 14 amino acids. Germline CDR1 SGDLS, CDR2 YYNGEE. Trimming took 0 bases from V and 9 from J, leaving 15 bases between them. The CDR3 reads CASSVDSGVGSYTF. The CDR3 DNA sequence: TGTGCCAGCAGCGTAGACTCGGGGGTGGGAAGCTACACCTTC.

The chain combines TRBV11-2 with TRBJ2-5; 10 nucleotides align to TRBD2. CDR1 is SGHAT and CDR2 is FQNNGV in the germline V gene. CDR3 length: 15 residues. J was trimmed by 4 bases and V by 1 base; bases with no gene match: 3. The CDR3 spells CASSLGLAGAETQYF. The CDR3 bases are TGTGCCAGCAGCTTAGGTCTAGCGGGAGCAGAGACCCAGTACTTC.

This chain uses TRBV5-1 with TRBJ2-7, with a possible D match to TRBD2 (5 bases). The CDR3 contains 13 residues. V lost 3 bases to trimming and J lost 3 bases, with 10 bases between them. The V gene's germline CDR1 is SGHRS and CDR2 YFSETQ. The chain's CDR3 is CASSSPGSYEQYF. The CDR3 bases are TGCGCCAGCAGCTCTCCGGGAAGCTACGAGCAGTACTTC.

This chain links TRBV5-1 with TRBJ2-1, with 8 positions matching TRBD2. Losses at the gene ends were 4 bases for V and 7 bases for J; bases not matched to a gene: 16. CDR1 is SGHRS and CDR2 is YFSETQ in the germline V gene. The CDR3 contains 17 residues. CDR3 residues: CASSRTTSGPAGNEQFF. CDR3 coding DNA: TGCGCCAGCAGCCGAACCACTAGCGGACCGGCGGGAAATGAGCAGTTCTTC.

The gene calls are TRBV27 and TRBJ1-3, with D unclear. This CDR3 has 13 amino acids. From germline, CDR1 is MNHEY and CDR2 SMNVEV (reference sequence). Between the trimmed V and J ends, which lost 3 bases and 2 bases, there was a span of 5 bases. The CDR3 reads CASSFSAGNTIYF. The CDR3 DNA sequence: TGTGCCAGCAGTTTTTCAGCTGGAAACACCATATATTTT.

The chain carries TRBV3-1 (or the pseudogene TRBV3-2) and TRBJ1-3; TRBD1 agrees at 10 bases. This CDR3 has 13 amino acids. Germline V lookup: CDR1 LGHDT, CDR2 YNNKEL (reference sequence). V shed 8 bases, J shed 7 bases, and the junction held 5 bases outside the gene matches. Here the CDR3 DNA reads TGTGCCAGCTCCCGACAGGGGGCGAACACCATATATTTT. Amino acid sequence: CASSRQGANTIYF.

V usage is TRBV6-5 and J usage is TRBJ1-1; D call uncertain. Germline CDR1 and CDR2: MNHEY and SVGAGI. Trimming pared 6 bases from V and 0 bases from J, leaving 8 bases between. The CDR3 loop spans 13 amino acids. The CDR3 coding sequence is TGTGCCAGCAGACAGAACTTGAACACTGAAGCTTTCTTT. Its protein is CASRQNLNTEAFF.

The rearrangement joins TRBV10-3 to TRBJ1-1, with TRBD1 identical over 7 bases. The CDR3 spans 13 residues. Per germline, CDR1 ENHRY and CDR2 SYGVKD. V lost 6 bases to trimming and J lost 1 base; unmatched junction nucleotides: 2. DNA for the CDR3: TGTGCCATCAGAGGGACAGAGAACACTGAAGCTTTCTTT. This sequence encodes CAIRGTENTEAFF.

The chain is built from TRBV6-6 and TRBJ1-5; 9 bases are a match to TRBD1. Germline assignment: CDR1 MNHNY and CDR2 SVGAGI (reference sequence). Trimming took 6 bases from V and 5 from J; bases not matched to a gene: 5. The CDR3 sequence is 14 residues long. CDR3 bases: TGTGCCAGCAGACCCCGGACAGGGGATCAGCCCCAGCATTTT. Its translation: CASRPRTGDQPQHF.

This chain links TRBV3-1 (or the pseudogene TRBV3-2) with TRBJ1-5; TRBD1 matches 9 bases. The trim removed 4 bases at V and 6 bases at J, leaving 7 bases unmatched. The CDR3 covers 15 residues. Germline-derived CDR1 and CDR2 are LGHDT and YNNKEL (reference sequence). CDR3 sequence (DNA): TGTGCCAGCAGCCCGGGGACAGGGTATAGTCAGCCCCAGCATTTT. It yields the protein CASSPGTGYSQPQHF.

This clone was picked up one time. J is TRBJ1-2 and V is TRBV18, with 8 bases lining up with TRBD1. Looked up from germline, CDR1 is KGHSH and CDR2 is LQKENI. The ends lost 4 bases at V and 5 bases at J; junction bases unmatched: 12. The CDR3 consists of 16 residues. For the CDR3, the DNA is TGTGCCAGCTCACGGGGACAGGAGGTTTCCACTTATGGCTACACCTTC. Translation: CASSRGQEVSTYGYTF.

This sequence joins TRBV23-1 and TRBJ1-2; TRBD1 aligns across 10 bases. TRBV23-1 is identified as an open reading frame with a role that is uncertain. Germline trimming cut 8 bases from V and 3 bases from J; bases unmatched to any gene: 9. The CDR3 spans 15 residues. CDR3 residues: CASGAGTGADYGYTF. CDR3 nucleotides: TGCGCCAGCGGTGCAGGGACAGGGGCAGACTATGGCTACACCTTC.

J is TRBJ1-5 and V is TRBV6-5; D is undetermined. V was cut by 7 bases and J by 2 bases, with 12 bases left in between. This CDR3 has 14 residues. Germline V CDR1 and CDR2: MNHEY, SVGAGI. The CDR3 DNA reads as TGTGCCAGCAAGGGAGGCCTTGGCAATCAGCCCCAGCATTTT. Translated: CASKGGLGNQPQHF.